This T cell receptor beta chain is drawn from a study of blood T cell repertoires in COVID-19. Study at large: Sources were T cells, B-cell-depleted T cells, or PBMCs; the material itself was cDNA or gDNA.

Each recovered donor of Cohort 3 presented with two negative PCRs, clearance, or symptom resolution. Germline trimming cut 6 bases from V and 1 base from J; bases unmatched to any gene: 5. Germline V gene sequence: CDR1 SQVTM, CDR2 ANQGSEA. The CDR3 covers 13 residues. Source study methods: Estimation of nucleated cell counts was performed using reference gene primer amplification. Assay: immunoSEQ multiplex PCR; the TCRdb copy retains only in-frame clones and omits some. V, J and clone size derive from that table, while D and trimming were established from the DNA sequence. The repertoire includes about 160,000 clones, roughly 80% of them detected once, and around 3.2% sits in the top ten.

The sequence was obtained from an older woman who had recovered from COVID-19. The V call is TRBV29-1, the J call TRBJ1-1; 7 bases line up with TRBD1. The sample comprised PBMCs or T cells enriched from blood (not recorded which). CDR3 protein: CSVGRQGNTEAFF. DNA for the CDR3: TGCAGCGTGGGTCGACAGGGGAACACTGAAGCTTTCTTT.